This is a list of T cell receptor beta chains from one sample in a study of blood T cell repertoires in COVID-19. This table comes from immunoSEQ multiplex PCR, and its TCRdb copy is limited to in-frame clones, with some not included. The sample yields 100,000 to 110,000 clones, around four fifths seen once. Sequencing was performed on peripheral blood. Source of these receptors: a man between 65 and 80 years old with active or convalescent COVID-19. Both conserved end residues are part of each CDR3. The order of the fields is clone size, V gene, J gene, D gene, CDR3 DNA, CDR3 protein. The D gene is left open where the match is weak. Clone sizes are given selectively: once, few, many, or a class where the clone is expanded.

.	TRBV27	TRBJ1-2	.	TGTGCCAGCAGGGACAATTCTAACTATGGCTACACCTTC	CASRDNSNYGYTF
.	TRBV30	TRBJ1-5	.	TGTGCCTGGAGTTCAGATAGCAATCAGCCCCAGCATTTT	CAWSSDSNQPQHF
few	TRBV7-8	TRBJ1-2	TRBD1	TGTGCCAGCAGCGTACGGGACAGATATGGCTACACCTTC	CASSVRDRYGYTF
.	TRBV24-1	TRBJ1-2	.	TGTGCCTCCTCCGAGGGAGTTAACTATGGCTACACCTTC	CASSEGVNYGYTF
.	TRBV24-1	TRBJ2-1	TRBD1	TGTGCCACCAGCAGGGGGCAAGTCGGGAATGAGCAGTTCTTC	CATSRGQVGNEQFF
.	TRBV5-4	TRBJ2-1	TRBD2	TGTGCCAGCAGCTTCTCTGGGGGGGACAATGAGCAGTTCTTC	CASSFSGGDNEQFF
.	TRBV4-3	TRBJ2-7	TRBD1	TGCGCCAGCAGCCAAGATCAGGGGACAGGGGGCTCCTACGAGCAGTACTTC	CASSQDQGTGGSYEQYF
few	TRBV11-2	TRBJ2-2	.	TGTGCCAGCAGCCGTAAGGGTAGGGGAAGAACCGGGGAGCTGTTTTTT	CASSRKGRGRTGELFF
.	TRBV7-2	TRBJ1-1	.	TGTGCCAGCAGCTACCGACACGGGAACACTGAAGCTTTCTTT	CASSYRHGNTEAFF
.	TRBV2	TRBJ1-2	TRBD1	TGTGCCAGCAGTGTCGAGGACAGGGGGCGCCTCTATGGCTACACCTTC	CASSVEDRGRLYGYTF
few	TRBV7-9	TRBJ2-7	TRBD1	TGTGCCAGCAGGCGCGGGACAGGGGCCCGCGAGCAGTACTTC	CASRRGTGAREQYF